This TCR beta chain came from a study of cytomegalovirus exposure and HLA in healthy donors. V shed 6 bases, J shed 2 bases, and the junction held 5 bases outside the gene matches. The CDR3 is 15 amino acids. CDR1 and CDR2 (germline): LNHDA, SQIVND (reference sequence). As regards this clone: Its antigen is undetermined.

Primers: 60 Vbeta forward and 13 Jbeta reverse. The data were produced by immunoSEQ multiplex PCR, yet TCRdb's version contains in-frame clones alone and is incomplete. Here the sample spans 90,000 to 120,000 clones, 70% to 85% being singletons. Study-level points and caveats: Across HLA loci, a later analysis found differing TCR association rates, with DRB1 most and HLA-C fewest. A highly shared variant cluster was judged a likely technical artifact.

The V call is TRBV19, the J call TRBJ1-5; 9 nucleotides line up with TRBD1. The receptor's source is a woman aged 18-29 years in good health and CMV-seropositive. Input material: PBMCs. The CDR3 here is CASSTTGGGNQPQHF. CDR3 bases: TGTGCCAGTAGCACCACAGGGGGCGGCAATCAGCCCCAGCATTTT.